Included here is one T cell receptor beta chain sequence, with context. The antigen remains unidentified. This entry is derived from a study of CD8+ T cells in alopecia areata. Findings and caveats of the study: Normal skin contains resident alphabeta T cells, and these are also sequenced in scalp samples. Whereas mice showed it more clearly, TCR sharing across patients was murkier, possibly because of HLA. Lesional scalp exceeded normal scalp in clonality, especially in alopecia totalis/universalis.

Punch biopsies of lesional scalp, plus peripheral blood, were taken from alopecia areata patients. The authors extracted RNA and reverse transcribed it into cDNA as the sequencing template. Data came from immunoSEQ multiplex PCR; TCRdb stores just in-frame clones and leaves some out. The data contain 130,000 or so clones, around 45% of them singletons. This TCR was recovered from a human donor with alopecia areata. Sequencing used NKG2D-low CD8+ T cells sorted from blood.

The CDR3 here is CASSHQTGIREQYF. The DNA of the CDR3 is TGTGCCAGCAGCCACCAAACAGGGATTCGCGAGCAGTACTTC. The chain is built from TRBV14 and TRBJ2-7; D is perhaps TRBD1 (6 bases). From germline, CDR1 is SGHDN and CDR2 FVKESK. V lost 3 bases and J lost 6, with 15 bases in between. The CDR3 covers 14 residues. The variable domain in full, completed from reference TRBV14 and TRBJ2-7, reads EAGVTQFPSHSVIEKGQTVTLRCDPISGHDNLYWYRRVMGKEIKFLLHFVKESKQDESGMPNNRFLAERTGGTYSTLKVQPAELEDSGVYFCASSHQTGIREQYFGPGTRLTVT.